Below are 7 T cell receptor beta chains sequenced from a single sample in a study of T-cell memory formation after mild COVID-19. TCRdb independently ran MiXCR on the 5' RACE reads; one entry per CDR3 protein. The sample has 450,000 to 650,000 distinct CDR3 sequences, around 21% seen once. The sample consisted of PBMCs or a T cell subset sorted from them (not recorded which). The receptors come from an adult woman who had mild COVID-19 (a few samples of this study predate the infection). Cell type and time point are not known.

The CDR3 DNA follows: TGTGCCAGTAGGTCACAGGGTTACGGCGTCAATGAGCAGTTCTTC. It specifies CASRSQGYGVNEQFF. The chain links TRBV19 to TRBJ2-1, with D possibly being TRBD1 (6 bases). In germline, CDR1 is LNHDA, CDR2 SQIVND (reference sequence). The germline V and J ends were trimmed by 6 bases and 6 bases, with 18 bases remaining between them. This CDR3 comprises 15 residues.

The sample holds a few counts of this clonotype. This chain links TRBV10-3 with TRBJ2-3; perhaps TRBD1 as D (6 bases). The V gene lost 2 bases and the J gene lost 0 bases, with 12 bases spanning the gap. Per germline, CDR1 ENHRY and CDR2 SYGVKD. CDR3 length: 16 residues. The CDR3 sequence is CAISEPQGRSTDTQYF. The CDR3 bases are TGTGCCATCAGTGAGCCACAGGGACGGAGCACAGATACGCAGTATTTT.

This clonotype occurred a few times. The genes are TRBV6-6 and TRBJ1-5, with D possibly TRBD1 on 5 matching bases. CDR3 length: 15 residues. Germline V gene sequence: CDR1 MNHNY, CDR2 SVGAGI (reference sequence). The V gene lost 7 bases and the J gene lost 0 bases, with 13 bases spanning the gap. Here the CDR3 reads CASTQGGNSNQPQHF. CDR3 bases: TGTGCCAGCACCCAGGGTGGGAATAGCAATCAGCCCCAGCATTTT.

The V call is TRBV9, the J call TRBJ2-7, with D tentatively TRBD2 (6 bases). The CDR3 covers 15 residues. Germline CDR1 reads SGDLS; CDR2 reads YYNGEE. V lost 0 bases and J 1 base, leaving 11 bases between the germline ends. CDR3 amino acids: CASSVGGRSSYEQYF. The CDR3 DNA is TGTGCCAGCAGCGTAGGGGGGAGGAGTTCCTACGAGCAGTACTTC.

The rearrangement uses TRBV30 and TRBJ2-2; D is unclear. The germline V gene has CDR1 GTSNPN and CDR2 SVGIG (reference sequence). The CDR3 runs 15 residues. V was shortened by 5 bases and J by 2 bases, with 15 bases between the two germline ends. CDR3: CAWEAVWRNTGELFF. The CDR3, as DNA: TGTGCCTGGGAGGCGGTCTGGAGAAACACCGGGGAGCTGTTTTTT.

The rearrangement joins TRBV27 to TRBJ2-7; TRBD2 matches 7 bases. Germline V lookup: CDR1 MNHEY, CDR2 SMNVEV (reference sequence). Trimming took 5 bases from V and 2 from J; bases not matched to a gene: 6. This CDR3 is 14 amino acids long. CDR3 amino acids: CASSPYTSAYEQYF. CDR3 bases: TGTGCCAGCAGTCCATATACTAGCGCCTACGAGCAGTACTTC.

The chain joins TRBV4-1 to TRBJ2-7; D ambiguous. There are 16 residues in the CDR3. Germline V gene sequence: CDR1 MGHRA, CDR2 YSYEKL. V lost 0 bases, J lost 0 bases, and 12 bases lay in between. For the CDR3, the DNA is TGCGCCAGCAGCCAAGATCCCGGCGTCCCCTCCTACGAGCAGTACTTC. As protein: CASSQDPGVPSYEQYF.